Each of the 21 T cell receptor beta chains below was sequenced from the same sample in a study of blood T cell repertoires in COVID-19. The repertoire was sequenced with immunoSEQ multiplex PCR; TCRdb's copy has only in-frame clones and lacks some. Among 61,000 or so clones listed, 85% to 90% were seen once. Input material: peripheral blood. Receptor source: a woman of 80 years or more with active COVID-19.

The rearrangement joins TRBV5-1 to TRBJ2-2; 12 bases are shared with TRBD2. The CDR3 runs to 18 residues. Trimming at V came to 0 bases and at J to 5 bases, leaving 8 bases not matched to a gene. Per germline, CDR1 SGHRS and CDR2 YFSETQ. CDR3 sequence reads: CASSLASSGGARTGELFF. The CDR3 bases are TGCGCCAGCAGCTTGGCATCTAGCGGGGGGGCCCGAACCGGGGAGCTGTTTTTT.

The count of this clone is one. The chain recombines TRBV12-3 or TRBV12-4 with TRBJ2-5; 8 bases fit TRBD1. Losses at the gene ends were 6 bases for V and 5 bases for J; bases not matched to a gene: 5. The CDR3 covers 13 residues. The CDR3 DNA reads as TGTGCCAGCAGACGGACAGGGTGGGAGACCCAGTACTTC. Protein: CASRRTGWETQYF.

The chain employs TRBV12-3 or TRBV12-4 and TRBJ2-7; D not certain. Trimming removed 1 base from V and 2 bases from J, with 3 bases in between. The CDR3 runs to 12 residues. The CDR3 here is CASSLGAYEQYF. In DNA, the CDR3 is TGTGCCAGCAGTTTAGGAGCCTACGAGCAGTACTTC.

The chain joins TRBV11-2 to TRBJ1-1; 9 nucleotides line up with TRBD1. This CDR3 spans 14 amino acids. Germline CDR1 SGHAT, CDR2 FQNNGV. Unmatched junction bases numbered 14, after V lost 5 bases and J lost 13 bases. The CDR3 DNA reads TGTGCCAGCAGCCCCTTACAGGGGGCGGGTTACGGTTTCTTT. Encoded protein: CASSPLQGAGYGFF.

The chain couples TRBV6-1 to TRBJ2-1; D unresolved. Germline CDR1 MNHNS, CDR2 SASEGT. Trimming took off 3 bases at V and 6 bases at J, with 12 bases between the two ends. The CDR3 is 14 residues long. The CDR3 nucleotides read TGTGCCAGCAGTGATCCCGGCGGCCTCAATGAGCAGTTCTTC. Residues: CASSDPGGLNEQFF.

The chain combines TRBV4-2 with TRBJ2-3; 10 nucleotides align to TRBD2. The CDR3 runs 17 residues. V was clipped by 3 bases and J by 3 bases; unmatched bases: 9. CDR1 and CDR2 (germline): LGHNA, YNFKEQ. The CDR3 sequence is CASSQGVLAGTTDTQYF. The CDR3 nucleotides read TGTGCCAGCAGCCAGGGGGTACTAGCGGGGACGACAGATACGCAGTATTTT.

This chain links TRBV5-1 with TRBJ2-3, with 9 positions matching TRBD2. V shed 1 base, J shed 1 base, and the junction held 7 bases outside the gene matches. CDR1 is SGHRS, CDR2 YFSETQ, per germline. The CDR3 has 17 residues. The CDR3 DNA sequence: TGCGCCAGCAGCTTGTTGGGCGGGGGGGCCGGCACAGATACGCAGTATTTT. Translation: CASSLLGGGAGTDTQYF.

The gene calls are TRBV7-8 and TRBJ2-1; TRBD2 matches at 13 bases. Trimming took 5 bases from V and 0 from J; bases not matched to a gene: 10. The CDR3 consists of 19 residues. The V gene's germline CDR1 is SGHVS and CDR2 FQNEAQ. For the CDR3, the DNA is TGTGCCAGCAGCGGAAGGACTAGCGGGGGCCCCTCCTCCTACAATGAGCAGTTCTTC. Amino acids: CASSGRTSGGPSSYNEQFF.

The chain joins TRBV5-6 to TRBJ2-2; 12 bases fit TRBD2. This CDR3 region has 16 residues. Germline-derived CDR1 and CDR2 are SGHDT and YYEEEE. Unmatched junction bases numbered 3, after V lost 2 bases and J lost 4 bases. In DNA form, the CDR3 reads TGTGCCAGCAGCTTCCCTAGCGGGGGGGCCACCGGGGAGCTGTTTTTT. It codes for CASSFPSGGATGELFF.

V is TRBV11-1 and J is TRBJ1-5; D not certain. CDR1 is SGHAT, CDR2 FQDESV, per germline (reference sequence). The ends were cut back, 5 bases at V and 3 bases at J, with 8 bases in the middle. The CDR3 loop spans 13 amino acids. Written as DNA, the CDR3 is TGTGCCAGCAGCGTCGAGGTCAATCAGCCCCAGCATTTT. Translation gives CASSVEVNQPQHF.

The J gene is TRBJ1-2, the V gene TRBV9; 9 bases align to TRBD1. Looked up from germline, CDR1 is SGDLS and CDR2 is YYNGEE. V lost 3 bases to trimming and J lost 6 bases; unmatched junction nucleotides: 3. CDR3 length: 13 residues. CDR3 nucleotide sequence: TGTGCCAGCAGCGGGGGACAGGGTGATGGCTACACCTTC. Translation: CASSGGQGDGYTF. The full variable domain, rest sourced from reference TRBV9 and TRBJ1-2, is DSGVTQTPKHLITATGQRVTLRCSPRSGDLSVYWYQQSLDQGLQFLIQYYNGEERAKGNILERFSAQQFPDLHSELNLSSLELGDSALYFCASSGGQGDGYTFGSGTRLTVV.

The V call is TRBV20-1, the J call TRBJ2-3; no definite D call. V gave up 4 bases and J gave up 6 bases, with 8 bases separating them. The germline V gene encodes CDR1 DFQATT and CDR2 SNEGSKA (reference sequence). This CDR3 is built from 11 residues. The CDR3 loop is CSANVRDTQYF. The CDR3 nucleotides read TGCAGTGCTAATGTCCGTGATACGCAGTATTTT.

This clone was found a few times. Its ends do not fully match the called genes, so a read error is possible. The J gene is TRBJ2-5, the V gene TRBV7-7; a weak D match, TRBD1 (6 bases). CDR3 size: 15 residues. Germline values: CDR1 SSHAT, CDR2 FNYEAQ (reference sequence). The CDR3 loop is CASSLAGTLQETQYF. The CDR3 DNA reads TGTGCTAGCAGCTTAGCCGGGACACTTCAAGAGACCCAGTACTTC.

The gene calls are TRBV11-2 and TRBJ2-7, with 7 bases fitting TRBD2. CDR3 length equals 14 residues. Germline assignment: CDR1 SGHAT and CDR2 FQNNGV. After removal of 5 bases from V and 3 bases from J, the junction contained 7 bases not matched to a gene. The CDR3 bases are TGTGCCAGCAGCCCTCAGCGGGGATACTACGAGCAGTACTTC. Its translation is CASSPQRGYYEQYF.

The CDR3 DNA follows: TGCGCCAGCAGCTTAACGGGGGGAACCTACGAGCAGTACTTC. Protein product: CASSLTGGTYEQYF. The chain links TRBV5-1 to TRBJ2-7, with 7 bases that match TRBD2. The V gene end was trimmed by 2 bases and the J gene end by 2 bases; junction bases not matched to a gene: 4. CDR1 and CDR2 (germline): SGHRS, YFSETQ. The CDR3 spans 14 residues.

The chain joins TRBV19 to TRBJ1-5, with D possibly matching TRBD1 (5 bases). The CDR3 runs 13 residues. Germline V CDR1 and CDR2: LNHDA, SQIVND (reference sequence). Trimming removed 7 bases from V and 4 bases from J, with 11 bases in between. CDR3 DNA sequence: TGTGCCAGTACCGAGGACATTAATCAGCCCCAGCATTTT. This encodes CASTEDINQPQHF. Full variable domain (remainder filled in from reference TRBV19 and TRBJ1-5): DGGITQSPKYLFRKEGQNVTLSCEQNLNHDAMYWYRQDPGQGLRLIYYSQIVNDFQKGDIAEGYSVSREKKESFPLTVTSAQKNPTAFYLCASTEDINQPQHFGDGTRLSIL.

V usage is TRBV18 and J usage is TRBJ1-1; D possibly corresponds to TRBD1 (5 bases). This CDR3 region has 13 residues. Looked up from germline, CDR1 is KGHSH and CDR2 is LQKENI. Deletions cut 1 base from V and 7 bases from J, with 10 bases between. The CDR3: CASSPRSGNEAFF. In DNA form, the CDR3 reads TGTGCCAGCTCACCACGCTCAGGGAATGAAGCTTTCTTT.

The gene calls are TRBV5-5 and TRBJ2-7, with a weak D call TRBD1 (6 bases). CDR1 SGHKS and CDR2 YYEKEE come from the germline V gene (reference sequence). The CDR3 runs 16 residues. Between the trimmed V and J ends, which lost 0 bases and 0 bases, there was a span of 13 bases. The CDR3 protein is CASSLVVQGSSYEQYF. The CDR3 bases are TGTGCCAGCAGCTTGGTGGTCCAGGGGAGCTCCTACGAGCAGTACTTC. Complete variable domain (other parts from reference TRBV5-5 and TRBJ2-7): DAGVTQSPTHLIKTRGQQVTLRCSPISGHKSVSWYQQVLGQGPQFIFQYYEKEERGRGNFPDRFSARQFPNYSSELNVNALLLGDSALYLCASSLVVQGSSYEQYFGPGTRLTVT.

The V call is TRBV7-2, the J call TRBJ2-1, with TRBD2 matching over 13 bases. The germline V gene has CDR1 SGHTA and CDR2 FQGNSA. The CDR3 totals 15 residues. The V gene end was trimmed by 2 bases and the J gene end by 8 bases; junction bases not matched to a gene: 3. DNA for the CDR3: TGTGCCAGCAGCTTAACTAGCGGGGGGGTGTATGAGCAGTTCTTC. This translates into CASSLTSGGVYEQFF.

This rearrangement joins TRBV2 to TRBJ2-1; 9 bases map to TRBD2. J gave up 7 bases and V 7 bases, and 11 bases lay outside the gene matches. The CDR3 sequence is 15 residues long. Germline V gene lookup returns CDR1 SNHLY and CDR2 FYNNEI. The CDR3 region has the DNA TGTGCCAGCACCGAGGGGCGGGGGGGCCAGAATGAGCAGTTCTTC. Protein: CASTEGRGGQNEQFF.

The chain couples TRBV10-3 to TRBJ2-3; TRBD1 matches at 9 bases. V dropped 3 bases and J dropped 4; count of bases not matched to a gene: 2. The CDR3 is 14 residues long. Per germline, CDR1 ENHRY and CDR2 SYGVKD. The CDR3 region has the DNA TGTGCCATCAGTGAAAGACAGGGGGCAGATACGCAGTATTTT. This translates into CAISERQGADTQYF.